The 21 T cell receptor beta chains listed next were all sequenced from one sample in a study of OX40 agonist ivuxolimab in advanced cancers. Produced via immunoSEQ multiplex PCR; TCRdb's table is partial and in-frame only. The repertoire holds roughly 80,000 clones, with 80% to 90% as singletons. The sample in question was CD4+ or CD8+ T cells sorted from blood, obtained in a trial of the OX40 agonist ivuxolimab. These receptors were collected from an adult with an advanced solid tumor such as melanoma, head and neck, liver or kidney cancer.

The chain links TRBV5-1 to TRBJ1-2; the match to TRBD1 covers 11 bases. Germline values: CDR1 SGHRS, CDR2 YFSETQ. The junction had 2 bases not matched to a gene; V was cut back by 0 bases and J by 7 bases. The length of the CDR3 is 14 residues. DNA of the CDR3: TGCGCCAGCAGCTTGGGGGACAGGGGGGCTGGCTACACCTTC. It is translated as CASSLGDRGAGYTF.

This CDR3 reads CASLQGGTDTQYF. The CDR3, as DNA: TGTGCCAGCTTGCAGGGGGGCACAGATACGCAGTATTTT. The chain couples TRBV6-5 to TRBJ2-3; 7 nucleotides agree with TRBD1. V was clipped by 8 bases and J by 1 base; unmatched bases: 3. The CDR3 sequence is 13 residues long. The germline CDR1 and CDR2 sequences are MNHEY and SVGAGI.

The CDR3 region is CASSLFGGANYGYTF. The CDR3 DNA reads as TGTGCCAGCAGTCTCTTTGGGGGAGCTAACTATGGCTACACCTTC. The rearrangement joins TRBV6-5 to TRBJ1-2; the D gene is possibly TRBD1 (5 bases). CDR3 length equals 15 residues. V was pared by 5 bases and J by 0 bases, with 13 bases between. Germline V gene data show CDR1 as MNHEY and CDR2 as SVGAGI.

J is TRBJ2-2 and V is TRBV4-3; D is possibly TRBD1 or TRBD2 (6 bases each). Germline-derived CDR1 and CDR2 are LGHNA and YSLEER. Trimming took 2 bases from V and 2 from J, leaving 18 bases between them. This CDR3 has 18 amino acids. In DNA, the CDR3 is TGCGCCAGCAGCCAAAGGGCCGGGGGCGGAGTTAACACCGGGGAGCTGTTTTTT. Translated, it gives CASSQRAGGGVNTGELFF.

This clone has only one observation. The chain recombines TRBV7-6 with TRBJ2-3; possible D gene TRBD1, 6 bases. CDR1 is SGHVS, CDR2 FNYEAQ, per germline. With 1 base removed from V and 5 bases from J, the gap between germline ends came to 13 bases. This CDR3 is 15 amino acids long. In DNA form, the CDR3 reads TGTGCCAGCAGCTTAGTGGACAGCAGTATAGATACGCAGTATTTT. It encodes CASSLVDSSIDTQYF.

In regard to this clone: This sample includes further DNA sequences coding for the same CDR3. V usage is TRBV18 and J usage is TRBJ1-3; tentatively, D is TRBD1 (5 bases). The CDR3 covers 14 residues. Germline CDR1 and CDR2: KGHSH and LQKENI. Trimming cost V 1 base and J 4 bases, with 8 bases left between them. The CDR3 nucleotides are TGTGCCAGCTCACCACAGGGGTCCGGAAACACCATATATTTT. It codes for CASSPQGSGNTIYF. Based on the CDR3 plus reference TRBV18 and TRBJ1-3, the full variable domain is NAGVMQNPRHLVRRRGQEARLRCSPMKGHSHVYWYRQLPEEGLKFMVYLQKENIIDESGMPKERFSAEFPKEGPSILRIQQVVRGDSAAYFCASSPQGSGNTIYFGEGSWLTVV.

This clone was recorded only once. This rearrangement joins TRBV5-1 to TRBJ2-7; tentatively, D is TRBD1 or TRBD2 (5 bases each). Per germline, CDR1 SGHRS and CDR2 YFSETQ. This CDR3 is built from 13 residues. Trimming removed 5 bases at V and 6 bases at J, with 15 bases between. CDR3 coding DNA: TGCGCCAGCAGAGCCTCTGGTGGGGGCGAGCAGTACGTC. The encoded protein is CASRASGGGEQYV.

The chain links TRBV7-2 to TRBJ2-3; D call uncertain. CDR1 and CDR2 (germline): SGHTA, FQGNSA. The CDR3 runs to 15 residues. Trimming shortened V by 3 bases and J by 3 bases, and 13 bases separated the two germline ends. This CDR3 is CASSLPSRATDTQYF. For the CDR3, the DNA is TGTGCCAGCAGCTTGCCTAGTCGGGCAACAGATACGCAGTATTTT.

The V and J genes are TRBV6-6 and TRBJ1-5; D is perhaps TRBD1 (5 bases). There are 15 residues in the CDR3. Trimming took off 5 bases at V and 4 bases at J, with 15 bases between the two ends. Germline CDR1 reads MNHNY; CDR2 reads SVGAGI (reference sequence). The CDR3 nucleotides read TGTGCCAGCAGTCTCCCCCACAGGACTAATCAGCCCCAGCATTTT. Translated, it gives CASSLPHRTNQPQHF.

The V gene is TRBV5-6, the J gene TRBJ2-7; 12 bases match TRBD2. Germline-derived CDR1 and CDR2 are SGHDT and YYEEEE. The CDR3 totals 17 residues. The V gene end was trimmed by 1 base and the J gene end by 0 bases; junction bases not matched to a gene: 5. CDR3 coding DNA: TGTGCCAGCAGCTTGTCTAGCGGGAGGGCGAGCTCCTACGAGCAGTACTTC. This sequence encodes CASSLSSGRASSYEQYF.

V usage is TRBV2 and J usage is TRBJ1-2, with 8 bases fitting TRBD1. The CDR3 sequence is 13 residues long. Germline trimming cut 7 bases from V and 4 bases from J; bases unmatched to any gene: 5. CDR1 and CDR2 from the germline V gene are SNHLY and FYNNEI. The CDR3 region has the DNA TGTGCCAGCACTTCGGACAGGGTCTATGGCTACACCTTC. As protein: CASTSDRVYGYTF.

The chain has TRBV28 and TRBJ2-1, with TRBD2 as a possible D gene (7 bases). Looked up from germline, CDR1 is MDHEN and CDR2 is SYDVKM. The CDR3 has 12 amino acids. Trimming took off 8 bases at V and 8 bases at J, with 13 bases between the two ends. The CDR3 coding sequence is TGTGCCAGCCTAACCGGGGGGCATGAGCAGTTCTTC. This sequence encodes CASLTGGHEQFF.

The CDR3 DNA sequence: TGTGCCAGCAGCTTAAGACAGATCAATGAGCAGTTCTTC. Protein product: CASSLRQINEQFF. The V call is TRBV11-2, the J call TRBJ2-1; D perhaps matches TRBD1 (5 bases). The germline V gene encodes CDR1 SGHAT and CDR2 FQNNGV. Trimming pared 2 bases from V and 6 bases from J, leaving 8 bases between. The CDR3 is 13 residues long.

The chain links TRBV30 to TRBJ2-2; D tentatively reads TRBD1 or TRBD2 (5 bases each). The CDR3 totals 13 residues. Trimming stripped 0 bases from V and 6 bases from J, with 8 bases between. Germline V gives CDR1 GTSNPN, CDR2 SVGIG (reference sequence). CDR3 residues: CAWSVRGAGELFF. In DNA, the CDR3 is TGTGCCTGGAGTGTACGAGGGGCCGGGGAGCTGTTTTTT.

The rearrangement links TRBV28 to TRBJ2-7; 9 nucleotides line up with TRBD1. Unmatched junction bases numbered 11, after V lost 6 bases and J lost 5 bases. CDR3 length equals 15 residues. Looked up from germline, CDR1 is MDHEN and CDR2 is SYDVKM. Written as DNA, the CDR3 is TGTGCCAGCAGGGATAGGCAACAGGGGGCAGACGAGCAGTACTTC. It yields the protein CASRDRQQGADEQYF.

Concerning this clone itself: Sequence at one end of the junction differs from germline and may be a read error. V gene TRBV6-1 combines with J gene TRBJ2-3; perhaps TRBD1 as D (6 bases). Germline CDR1 is MNHNS and CDR2 is SASEGT. The CDR3 length is 16 residues. The CDR3 bases are TGTGCCATCAGTGAACGTCGGGCAGGGGACGCCGATACGCAGTATTTT. Its protein is CAISERRAGDADTQYF.

J is TRBJ1-1 and V is TRBV7-6, with TRBD1 identical over 7 bases. This CDR3 region has 16 residues. Germline V gives CDR1 SGHVS, CDR2 FNYEAQ. The ends lost 6 bases at V and 0 bases at J; junction bases unmatched: 10. The CDR3 sequence: CASSSRQGRVNTEAFF. Here the CDR3 DNA reads TGTGCCAGCAGTAGCAGACAGGGTCGGGTGAACACTGAAGCTTTCTTT.

This sequence joins TRBV6-6 and TRBJ2-7, with TRBD2 identical over 7 bases. The CDR3 contains 13 residues. After removal of 4 bases from V and 2 bases from J, the junction contained 2 bases not matched to a gene. Germline values: CDR1 MNHNY, CDR2 SVGAGI (reference sequence). Here the CDR3 reads CASSLGGPYEQYV. DNA for the CDR3: TGTGCCAGCAGTTTGGGAGGGCCCTACGAGCAGTACGTC.

The chain employs TRBV14 and TRBJ2-1; 7 bases align to TRBD2. The CDR3 is 17 residues long. Germline V lookup: CDR1 SGHDN, CDR2 FVKESK. Trimming at V came to 3 bases and at J to 7 bases, leaving 15 bases not matched to a gene. The CDR3 sequence: CASSHPHGRRGRNEQFF. The CDR3 nucleotides are TGTGCCAGCAGCCATCCTCACGGGAGGAGAGGTCGAAATGAGCAGTTCTTC.

This chain joins TRBV28 and TRBJ1-1; TRBD1 might be the D (5 bases). The length of the CDR3 is 13 residues. In germline, CDR1 is MDHEN, CDR2 SYDVKM. V lost 6 bases, J lost 0 bases, and 8 bases lay in between. DNA for the CDR3: TGTGCCAGCAGGGGGACGATGAACACTGAAGCTTTCTTT. Translated, it gives CASRGTMNTEAFF.

J is TRBJ1-1 and V is TRBV6-1; 10 bases match TRBD1. The CDR3 runs 15 residues. The germline V gene has CDR1 MNHNS and CDR2 SASEGT. The V segment lost 4 bases and the J segment 3 bases; nucleotides outside the gene matches: 5. The CDR3 reads CASSADRGRDTEAFF. The CDR3 DNA reads as TGTGCCAGCAGTGCCGACAGGGGGCGGGACACTGAAGCTTTCTTT.